These T cell receptor beta chains were read from a single sample in a study of OX40 agonist ivuxolimab in advanced cancers. This table comes from immunoSEQ multiplex PCR, and its TCRdb copy is limited to in-frame clones, with some not included. Of 70,000 to 100,000 clones in the sample, less than 90% were seen once. The sample in question was CD4+ or CD8+ T cells sorted from blood, obtained in a trial of the OX40 agonist ivuxolimab. These receptors all stem from an adult with an advanced solid tumor such as melanoma, head and neck, liver or kidney cancer. The CDR3 runs from the conserved cysteine through the conserved F or W. A D gene is named only where the DNA matches it firmly. The size of a clone is reported for some rows only, either as once, few or many, or as a class for expanded clones.

V,J,size,D,DNA,CDR3
TRBV10-2,TRBJ1-6,-,-,TGCGCCAGCAGTGGGTGGGGCGACTCACCCCTCCACTTT,CASSGWGDSPLHF
TRBV5-1,TRBJ2-3,-,TRBD2,TGCGCCAGCAGCCCGGCGCTAGCGGGGATGTCAGATACGCAGTATTTT,CASSPALAGMSDTQYF
TRBV4-3,TRBJ1-1,-,-,TGCGCCAGCAGCCAAGATGAGGCGTTGAGGGGTGAAGCTTTCTTT,CASSQDEALRGEAFF
TRBV9,TRBJ1-4,-,TRBD1,TGTGCCAGCAGCCGAACAGGGGGCGATAGTGAAAAACTGTTTTTT,CASSRTGGDSEKLFF
TRBV5-1,TRBJ1-4,once,TRBD1,TGCGCCAGCAGGTTCGGGGACAGGGAAAATGAAAAACTGTTTTTT,CASRFGDRENEKLFF
TRBV21-1,TRBJ1-5,-,-,TGTGCCAGCAGCAAAGGAGGGGCTAGCAATCAGCCCCAGCATTTT,CASSKGGASNQPQHF
TRBV7-2,TRBJ2-3,-,-,TGTGCCAGCAGCCCCGGACTGCAAACAGATACGCAGTATTTT,CASSPGLQTDTQYF
TRBV14,TRBJ2-2,-,TRBD1,TGTGCCAGCAGCCGTTTACAGGGGCTGAACACCGGGGAGCTGTTTTTT,CASSRLQGLNTGELFF
TRBV11-2,TRBJ2-6,-,-,TGTGCCAGCAGCCCCCCTGGGGGTCGGGTAATCTCTGGGGCCAACGTCCTGACTTTC,CASSPPGGRVISGANVLTF
TRBV28,TRBJ2-1,-,-,TGTGCCAGCAGTTCGGCAGGTCCCCAGGAGCAGTTCTTC,CASSSAGPQEQFF
TRBV6-6,TRBJ2-7,-,TRBD2,TGTGCCAGCACGGGGGGTCGCGAGCAGTACTTC,CASTGGREQYF
TRBV9,TRBJ1-2,-,-,TGTGCCAGCAGCGTAGAGGGCAGACCATCAGGCTATGGCTACACCTTC,CASSVEGRPSGYGYTF
TRBV6-6,TRBJ2-3,-,-,TGTGCCAGCACCAGCGGGTTCAAACCGGATACGCAGTATTTT,CASTSGFKPDTQYF
TRBV10-2,TRBJ2-3,once,-,TGCGCCAGCAGTCTGGGGGCGAGAGATACGCAGTATTTT,CASSLGARDTQYF
TRBV7-3,TRBJ2-5,-,-,TGTGCCAGCAGCTTAGGGCCCCCCGGGGGCGGCCAAGAGACCCAGTACTTC,CASSLGPPGGGQETQYF
TRBV5-4,TRBJ1-3,-,-,TGTGCCAGCAGCTTGGCCGGGGTAACTGGAAACACCATATATTTT,CASSLAGVTGNTIYF
TRBV4-2,TRBJ2-7,-,TRBD2,TGTGCCAGCAGCCAAGGGGAGGGGACTTACTACGAGCAGTACTTC,CASSQGEGTYYEQYF
TRBV27,TRBJ1-4,-,-,TGTGCCAGCAGTTTACACCCCGGTTCCTGGGCTAATGAAAAACTGTTTTTT,CASSLHPGSWANEKLFF
TRBV19,TRBJ1-4,-,-,TGTGCCAGTAGTACACCATCTGTGGCATCAAATGAAAAACTGTTTTTT,CASSTPSVASNEKLFF
TRBV18,TRBJ1-6,-,TRBD1,TGTGCCAGCTCACCTTTACAGGGGGTTGCGAATAATTCACCCCTCCACTTT,CASSPLQGVANNSPLHF
TRBV6-5,TRBJ1-1,-,TRBD1,TGTGCCAGCAACACCGGACAGGCTTTGAACACTGAAGCTTTCTTT,CASNTGQALNTEAFF
TRBV5-1,TRBJ2-2,-,-,TGCGCCAGCAGCTTGGAGGCAGCGTCCACGAACACCGGGGAGCTGTTTTTT,CASSLEAASTNTGELFF
TRBV28,TRBJ2-1,-,TRBD2,TGTGCCAGCAGTGGGACTAGCGGGGGAAGCTCCTACAATGAGCAGTTCTTC,CASSGTSGGSSYNEQFF
TRBV2,TRBJ2-7,-,-,TGTGCCAGCAGTGATCACAGGGATTGGTACGAGCAGTACTTC,CASSDHRDWYEQYF
TRBV6-6,TRBJ2-1,-,-,TGTGCCAGCCACGAAGTGGGGGACAATGAGCAGTTCTTC,CASHEVGDNEQFF
TRBV11-2,TRBJ1-5,-,-,TGTGCCAGCAGCTTAGTGTCGGCGACAAGTCAGCCCCAGCATTTT,CASSLVSATSQPQHF
TRBV19,TRBJ2-5,once,-,TGTGCCAGCGGGAGACGTCAGGAGACCCAGTACTTC,CASGRRQETQYF
TRBV7-8,TRBJ1-2,-,-,TGTGCCAGCAGCATGGGACCCTATGGCTACACCTTC,CASSMGPYGYTF
TRBV28,TRBJ2-6,-,TRBD1,TGTGCCAGCAGTTTAGGTCCTCAGGGGGCGCTTGGGGCCAACGTCCTGACTTTC,CASSLGPQGALGANVLTF
TRBV29-1,TRBJ2-3,-,TRBD1,TGCAGCGTGCGTACAGGGGGCGGGACAGATACGCAGTATTTT,CSVRTGGGTDTQYF
TRBV7-2,TRBJ2-1,-,-,TGTGCCAGCAGCTTAGAACCGGGGCCCAACAATGAGCAGTTCTTC,CASSLEPGPNNEQFF
TRBV6-1,TRBJ1-1,-,TRBD1,TGTGCCAGCAGTGTAGGGACAGGGGGTTCCACTGAAGCTTTCTTT,CASSVGTGGSTEAFF
TRBV6-5,TRBJ2-1,-,-,TGTGCCAGCAGTCCCAATGGGCCCGCCTACAATGAGCAGTTCTTC,CASSPNGPAYNEQFF
TRBV18,TRBJ2-3,-,TRBD2,TGTGCCAGCTCAAGCGGGACTAGCGGGGGGCCCGATACGCAGTATTTT,CASSSGTSGGPDTQYF
TRBV18,TRBJ2-7,-,-,TGTGCCAGCTCATCATCCCTAGGGAGGAGCGAGCAGTACTTC,CASSSSLGRSEQYF
TRBV30,TRBJ1-1,-,-,TGTGCCTGGAGTTTATATGAGGGGCCGAACACTGAAGCTTTCTTT,CAWSLYEGPNTEAFF